The clone carrying this T cell receptor (beta chain) was detected many times. The target antigen is unknown. A library of TCRbeta sequences, prepared with unique molecular identifiers, was generated. One entry per CDR3 protein results from TCRdb running MiXCR on the PCR reads. The data contain approximately 290,000 distinct CDR3 sequences, about 9.9% of them seen just once; the ten biggest clones take up 23%. The data were taken from a study of T-cell reconstitution after alpha-beta-depleted transplantation in children. Study-wide points: Surviving recipient T cells and thymic progenitors accounted for the high day-60 TCRbeta diversity observed in some patients.

The germline V and J ends were trimmed by 0 bases and 4 bases, with 7 bases remaining between them. Germline V gene lookup returns CDR1 LGHNA and CDR2 YNFKEQ. This CDR3 has 13 residues. The source was peripheral blood, collected 180 days after TCRalphabeta/CD19-depleted stem cell transplant. The gene calls are TRBV4-2 and TRBJ2-7; D ambiguous. The TCR was taken from a male patient aged 2 to 9 who had a stem cell transplant for chronic granulomatous disease, so the T cells may come from the graft donor. The CDR3 nucleotides are TGTGCCAGCAGCCAAGATTCAGCTTACGAGCAGTACTTC. It codes for CASSQDSAYEQYF.